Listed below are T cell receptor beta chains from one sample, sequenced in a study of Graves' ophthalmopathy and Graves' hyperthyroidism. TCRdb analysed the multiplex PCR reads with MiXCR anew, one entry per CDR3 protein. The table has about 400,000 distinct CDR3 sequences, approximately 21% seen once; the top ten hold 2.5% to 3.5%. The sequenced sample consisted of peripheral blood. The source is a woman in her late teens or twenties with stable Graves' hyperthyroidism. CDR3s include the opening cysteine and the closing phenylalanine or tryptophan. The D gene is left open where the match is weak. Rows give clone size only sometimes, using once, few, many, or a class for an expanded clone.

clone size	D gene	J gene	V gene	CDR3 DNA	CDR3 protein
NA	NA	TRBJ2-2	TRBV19	TGTGCCAGTAGTATGGTCCTTAACACCGGGGAGCTGTTTTTT	CASSMVLNTGELFF
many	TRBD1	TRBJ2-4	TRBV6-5	TGTGCCAGCAGTTACGGGGGACAGGGATTTTTTGGAGCCAAAAACATTCAGTACTTC	CASSYGGQGFFGAKNIQYF
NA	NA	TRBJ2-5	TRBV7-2	TGTGCCAGCAGCCCTGTTCAGGGGGGAGAGACCCAGTACTTC	CASSPVQGGETQYF
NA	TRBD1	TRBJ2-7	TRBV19	TGTGCCAGTTCCTACGGGACAGGGATGCCCTACGAGCAGTACTTC	CASSYGTGMPYEQYF
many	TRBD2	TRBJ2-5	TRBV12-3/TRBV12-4	TGTGCCAGCAGCAGAGCCGGGACTAGAAGGGAGACCCAGTACTTC	CASSRAGTRRETQYF
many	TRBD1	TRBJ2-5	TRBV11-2	TGTGCCAGCAGCTTAGGGGGACAGGGCAAGGGGAAACAAGAGACCCAGTACTTC	CASSLGGQGKGKQETQYF
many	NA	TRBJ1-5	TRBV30	TGTGCCTGGAGTGTCGGGGGAGCGACTTTCAATCAGCCCCAGCATTTT	CAWSVGGATFNQPQHF
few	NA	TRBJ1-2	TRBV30	TGTGCCTGGAGTGAGTCCAAGGGCTATGGCTACACCTTC	CAWSESKGYGYTF
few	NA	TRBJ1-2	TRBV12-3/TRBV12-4	TGTGCCAGCAGTTTGGCTGACGGGGTATATGGCTACACCTTC	CASSLADGVYGYTF
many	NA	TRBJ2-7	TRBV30	TGTGCCTGGGCCGGGACTTCCTACGAGCAGTACTTC	CAWAGTSYEQYF
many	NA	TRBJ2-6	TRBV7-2	TGTGCCAGCAGCTTAGCGCTAGTGTCTGGGGCCAACGTCCTGACTTTC	CASSLALVSGANVLTF
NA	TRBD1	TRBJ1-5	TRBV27	TGTGCCAGCAGCTCTCTCGGGACAGCCTCGCCCCAGCATTTT	CASSSLGTASPQHF
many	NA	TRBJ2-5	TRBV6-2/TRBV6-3	TGTGCCAGCAACCCCCTAGCAGGGACCCAGTACTTC	CASNPLAGTQYF
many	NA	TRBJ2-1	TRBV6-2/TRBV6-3	TGTGCCAGCAGTTACGGGGCGGAGTACAATGAGCAGTTCTTC	CASSYGAEYNEQFF
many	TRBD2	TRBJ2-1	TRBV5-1	TGCGCCAGCAGCTTGGGACTAGCCTATGAGCAGTTCTTC	CASSLGLAYEQFF
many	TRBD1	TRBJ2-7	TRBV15	TGTGCCACCAGCAGAGATAGAGGCGGGACAGGGCGATCCTACGAGCAGTACTTC	CATSRDRGGTGRSYEQYF
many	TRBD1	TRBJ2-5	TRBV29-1	TGCAGCGGGGGGATCGGACAGGGCGGAGAGACCCAGTACTTC	CSGGIGQGGETQYF
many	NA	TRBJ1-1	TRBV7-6	TGTGCCAGCAGCCTCATTTTTGGCCTCAACACTGAAGCTTTCTTT	CASSLIFGLNTEAFF
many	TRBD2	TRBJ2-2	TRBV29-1	TGCAGCGCCCTAGCGGGAGGGACCGGGGAGCTGTTTTTT	CSALAGGTGELFF
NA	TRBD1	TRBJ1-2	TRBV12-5	TGTGCTAGCGGACAGGGAGATATTATAGGCTACACCTTC	CASGQGDIIGYTF
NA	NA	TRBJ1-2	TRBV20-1	TGCAGTGCCCAGTCTGGGGGGGGCTTGGACTATGGCTACACCTTC	CSAQSGGGLDYGYTF
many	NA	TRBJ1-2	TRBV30	TGTGCCTGGGGCCGGGGAGGGGGTAACTATGGCTACACCTTC	CAWGRGGGNYGYTF
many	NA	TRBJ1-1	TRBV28	TGTGCCAGCAGTTCATTCTTCGGACGTAGGGGGACTGAAGCTTTCTTT	CASSSFFGRRGTEAFF
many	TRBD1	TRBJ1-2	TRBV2	TGTGCCAGCCAGCCGGGACAGGGGAGTGTCACCTTC	CASQPGQGSVTF
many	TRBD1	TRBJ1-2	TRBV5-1	TGCGCCAGCAGCTCAGCCGGGACAGCCCTCTCGATCACCTTC	CASSSAGTALSITF
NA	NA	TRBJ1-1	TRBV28	TGTGCCAGCAGTCCTACCCCTAGGGGGGCTGAAGCTTTCTTT	CASSPTPRGAEAFF
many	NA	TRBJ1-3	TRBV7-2	TGTGCCAGCAGCTTGGACAGAGGGAACACCATATATTTT	CASSLDRGNTIYF
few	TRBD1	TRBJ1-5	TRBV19	TGTGCCAGTAGGGATCACAGGGGGAATAGCAATCAGCCCCAGCATTTT	CASRDHRGNSNQPQHF
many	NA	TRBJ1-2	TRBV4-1	TGCGCCAGCAGCCATCCAATAGCAGCTAACTATGGCTACACCTTC	CASSHPIAANYGYTF
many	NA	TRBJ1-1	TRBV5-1	TGCGCCAGCAGCCCGGAGGGCTGGGGGCACCAGCCTGAAGCTTTCTTT	CASSPEGWGHQPEAFF
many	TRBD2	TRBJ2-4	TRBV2	TGTGCCAGCAGTGAAGACGGAGGACTAGCGGCAAACATTCAGTACTTC	CASSEDGGLAANIQYF
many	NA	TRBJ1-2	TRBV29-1	TGCAGCGCGAGTTCGGGACACATAAATAACTATGGCTACACCTTC	CSASSGHINNYGYTF
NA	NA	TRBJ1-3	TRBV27	TGTGCCAGCAGTTTTGGTCCCAGGGCGACTGGAAACACCATATATTTT	CASSFGPRATGNTIYF
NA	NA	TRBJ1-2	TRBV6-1	TGTGCCAGCAGTGAATTCAGGGCCTTTTCTTTTGGCTACACCTTC	CASSEFRAFSFGYTF
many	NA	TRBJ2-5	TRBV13	TGTGCCAGCAGCTCGTCACCGGAAGCGGCCCAAGAGACCCAGTACTTC	CASSSSPEAAQETQYF
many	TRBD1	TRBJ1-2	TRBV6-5	TGTGCCTCCACAGGGGACCCTAACTATGGCTACACCTTC	CASTGDPNYGYTF
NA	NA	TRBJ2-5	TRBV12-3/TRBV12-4	TGTGCCAGCAGTGCAGGTAGCGAGGAGACCCAGTACTTC	CASSAGSEETQYF
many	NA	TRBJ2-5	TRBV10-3	TGTGCCATCAGTGAGAAGGGGCGCCTCGGGGAGACCCAGTACTTC	CAISEKGRLGETQYF
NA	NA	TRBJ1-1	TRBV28	TGTGCCAGCAGTCCCTCGGGTGGGGGGGCTTCGAACACTGAAGCTTTCTTT	CASSPSGGGASNTEAFF
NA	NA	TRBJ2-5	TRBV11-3	TGTGCCAGTAGGGGAGGACTACAAGAGACCCAGTACTTC	CASRGGLQETQYF
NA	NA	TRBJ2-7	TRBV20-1	TGCAGTGCCCTCGGCGACTACGATCAGTACTTC	CSALGDYDQYF
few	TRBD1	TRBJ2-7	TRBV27	TGTGCCAGCAGCCCTGACAGGGTGGGGGAGCAGTACTTC	CASSPDRVGEQYF
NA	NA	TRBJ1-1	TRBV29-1	TGCAGCGTCCCATCGGGAGGTCCTAACACTGAAGCTTTCTTT	CSVPSGGPNTEAFF
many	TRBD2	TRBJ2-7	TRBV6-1	TGTGCCAGCAGACTAGCGGGAGGTCTCTACGAGCAGTACTTC	CASRLAGGLYEQYF
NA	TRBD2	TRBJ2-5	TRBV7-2	TGTGCCAGCAGCAGGACTAGCGGGAGGGAAGAGACCCAGTACTTC	CASSRTSGREETQYF
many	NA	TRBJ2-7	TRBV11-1	TGTGCCAGCAGCTTAGTGTCGGCCAGGTACTCCTACGAGCAGTACTTC	CASSLVSARYSYEQYF
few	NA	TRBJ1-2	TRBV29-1	TGCAGCGCTGGCTTAAACTATGGCTACACCTTC	CSAGLNYGYTF